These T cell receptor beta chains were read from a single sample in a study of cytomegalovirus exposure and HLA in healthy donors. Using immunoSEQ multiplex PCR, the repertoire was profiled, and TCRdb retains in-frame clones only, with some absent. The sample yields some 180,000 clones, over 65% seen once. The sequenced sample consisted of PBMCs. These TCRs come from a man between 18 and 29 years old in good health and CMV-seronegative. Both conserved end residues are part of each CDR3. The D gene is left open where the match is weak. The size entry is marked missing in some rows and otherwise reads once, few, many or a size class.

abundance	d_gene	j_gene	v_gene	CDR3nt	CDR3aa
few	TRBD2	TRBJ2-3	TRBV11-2	TGTGCCAGCAGCAGAGATAGCGGGATTACAGATACGCAGTATTTT	CASSRDSGITDTQYF
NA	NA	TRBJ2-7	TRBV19	TGTGCCAGTAGGGCGACTGACTCCTACGAGCAGTACTTC	CASRATDSYEQYF
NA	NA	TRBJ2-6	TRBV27	TGTGCCAGCAGCCCTATCACCTCTGGGGCCAACGTCCTGACTTTC	CASSPITSGANVLTF
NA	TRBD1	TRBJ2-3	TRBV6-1	TGTGCCAGCAATTTCGACAGGGTAAAAGATACGCAGTATTTT	CASNFDRVKDTQYF
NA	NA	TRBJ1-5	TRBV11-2	TGTGCCAGCAGCAACGGGACTCTACGCCAGCCCCAGCATTTT	CASSNGTLRQPQHF
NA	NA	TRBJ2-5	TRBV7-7	TGTGCTAGCAGCTCTCGGGGGATAGGCGAGACCCAGTACTTC	CASSSRGIGETQYF
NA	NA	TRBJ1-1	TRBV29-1	TGCAGCGCCGACAGTTACACTGAAGCTTTCTTT	CSADSYTEAFF
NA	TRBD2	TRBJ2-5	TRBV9	TGTGCCAGCAGCGTAGGACGGGGGGGCAGCTCCGGTGGGACCCAGTACTTC	CASSVGRGGSSGGTQYF
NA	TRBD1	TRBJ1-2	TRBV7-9	TGTGCCAGCAGCCCCCCCTGGGGCCGGGACAGGGGCTCCTTTGACTACACCTTC	CASSPPWGRDRGSFDYTF
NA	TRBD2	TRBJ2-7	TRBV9	TGTGCCAGCAGCGCCGGAGCGGGGGGGGACTACGAGCAGTACTTC	CASSAGAGGDYEQYF
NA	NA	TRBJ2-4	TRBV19	TGTGCCAGTAGTGTGACTCGGGATAACAAAAACATTCAGTACTTC	CASSVTRDNKNIQYF
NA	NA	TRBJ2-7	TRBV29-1	TGCAGCGTAAGGAGCTCCTACGAGCAGTACTTC	CSVRSSYEQYF
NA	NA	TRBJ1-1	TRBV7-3	TGTGCCAGCAGTCCCCGTTGGAGTGAAGCTTTCTTT	CASSPRWSEAFF
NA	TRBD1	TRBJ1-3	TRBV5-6	TGTGCCAGCAGGAGACAGGGTGGAAACACCATATATTTT	CASRRQGGNTIYF
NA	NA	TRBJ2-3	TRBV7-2	TGTGCCAGCAGCCCGGGACATAGCACAGATACGCAGTATTTT	CASSPGHSTDTQYF
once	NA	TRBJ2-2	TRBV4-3	TGCGCCAGCAGCCAAGAGACTGGGACCGGGGAGCTGTTTTTT	CASSQETGTGELFF
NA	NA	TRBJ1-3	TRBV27	TGTGCCAGACCCCAGCGGCCTTCTGGAAACACCATATATTTT	CARPQRPSGNTIYF
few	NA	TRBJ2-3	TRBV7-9	TGTGCCAGCAGCTTAGCGGGGGCCACAGATACGCAGTATTTT	CASSLAGATDTQYF